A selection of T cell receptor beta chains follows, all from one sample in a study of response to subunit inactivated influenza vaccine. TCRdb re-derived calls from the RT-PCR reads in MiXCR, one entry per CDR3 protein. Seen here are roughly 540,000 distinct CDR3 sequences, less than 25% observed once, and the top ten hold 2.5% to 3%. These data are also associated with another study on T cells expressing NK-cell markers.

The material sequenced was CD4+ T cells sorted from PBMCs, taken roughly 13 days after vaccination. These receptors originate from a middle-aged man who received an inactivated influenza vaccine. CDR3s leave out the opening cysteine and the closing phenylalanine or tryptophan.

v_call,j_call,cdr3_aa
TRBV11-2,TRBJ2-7,ASSSHRGTAGTSLYEQY
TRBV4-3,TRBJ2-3,ASSQRVSSTDTQY
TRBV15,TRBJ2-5,ATSRTTPQANETQY
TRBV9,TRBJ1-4,ASSVGAVTTNEKLF
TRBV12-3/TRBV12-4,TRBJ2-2,ASSLTGRGTAGELF
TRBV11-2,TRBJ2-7,ASSSDRGPYEQY
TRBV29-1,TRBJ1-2,SGGNLGGYGYT
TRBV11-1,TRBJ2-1,ASSLGSGSGSSYNEQF
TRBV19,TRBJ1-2,ASRRDRDPLYGYT
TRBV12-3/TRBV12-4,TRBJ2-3,ASSSWRDSTDTQY
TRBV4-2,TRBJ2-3,ASSQRGRVGGLRSTDTQY
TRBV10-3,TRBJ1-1,AITQDSLTEAF
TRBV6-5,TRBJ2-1,ASSYVQGARNEQF
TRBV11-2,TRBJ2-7,ASSPGGGVNYEQY
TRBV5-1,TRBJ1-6,ASGLAGGDNSPLH
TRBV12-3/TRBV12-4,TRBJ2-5,ASSSSGLAGAETQY
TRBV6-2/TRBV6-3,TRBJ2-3,ASSKMGLAGGLTQY
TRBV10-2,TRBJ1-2,ASRAPSGVSYT
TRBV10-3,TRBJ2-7,AISEGLAGSYEQY
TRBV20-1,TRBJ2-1,SAREGDPYNEQF
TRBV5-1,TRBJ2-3,ASSQMTNTDTQY
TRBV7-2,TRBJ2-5,ASSRWQVETQY
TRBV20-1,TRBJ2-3,SATLQGTTDTQY
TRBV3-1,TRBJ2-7,ASSQGGGGEQY
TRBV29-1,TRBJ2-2,SVRSSDTGELF
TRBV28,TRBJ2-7,ASSTTSGGGIVYEQY
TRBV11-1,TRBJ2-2,ASSPYWGGPEDTGELF
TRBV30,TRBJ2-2,AWSVKGPGELF
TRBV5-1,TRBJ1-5,ASSLDGARNQPQH
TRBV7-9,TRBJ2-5,ASRDIGTIGETQY
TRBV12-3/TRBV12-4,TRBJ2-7,ASSSDSFSYEQY
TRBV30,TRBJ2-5,AWSFGRASGETQY
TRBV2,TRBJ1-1,ASKVGRANTEAF
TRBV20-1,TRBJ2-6,SARSASGANVLT
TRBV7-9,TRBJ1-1,ASSPGTGGEGTEAF
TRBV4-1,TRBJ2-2,ASSQRHRGNTGELF
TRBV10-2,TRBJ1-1,ASSAGGRGTEAF
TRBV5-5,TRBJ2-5,ASSLTGYQETQY
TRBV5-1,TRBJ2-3,ASSLDTSTDTQY
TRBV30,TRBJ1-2,AWNTGGSYGYT
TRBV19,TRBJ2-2,ASTDRDTGELF
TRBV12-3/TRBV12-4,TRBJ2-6,ASGVPGANVLT
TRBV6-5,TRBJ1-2,ASSYSIGASGYT
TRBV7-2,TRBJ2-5,ASSLPFRKPETQY
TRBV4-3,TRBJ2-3,ASSQGSLSRTDTQY
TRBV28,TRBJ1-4,ASAVKLF
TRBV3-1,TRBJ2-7,ASSQDAGTEQY
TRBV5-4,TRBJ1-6,ASSADRGRNSPLH
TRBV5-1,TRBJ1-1,ASRKGQGAWDTEAF
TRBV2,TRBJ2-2,ASGTGWSGELF
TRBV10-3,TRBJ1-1,AIRGRGTEAF
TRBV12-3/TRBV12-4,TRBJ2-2,ASSFAGGQTGELF
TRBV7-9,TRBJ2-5,ASSFEIQYQETQY
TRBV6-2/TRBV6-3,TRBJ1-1,ASRNDRMNTEAF